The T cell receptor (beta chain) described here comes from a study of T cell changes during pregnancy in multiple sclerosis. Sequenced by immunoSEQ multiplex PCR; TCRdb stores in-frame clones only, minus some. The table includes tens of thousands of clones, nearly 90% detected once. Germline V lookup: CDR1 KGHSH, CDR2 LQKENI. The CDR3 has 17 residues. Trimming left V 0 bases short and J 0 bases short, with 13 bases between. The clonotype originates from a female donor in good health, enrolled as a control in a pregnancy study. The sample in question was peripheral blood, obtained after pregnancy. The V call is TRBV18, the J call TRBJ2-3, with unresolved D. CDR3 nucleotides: TGTGCCAGCTCACCACCCCTCGAAGCGACTAGCACAGATACGCAGTATTTT. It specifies CASSPPLEATSTDTQYF.